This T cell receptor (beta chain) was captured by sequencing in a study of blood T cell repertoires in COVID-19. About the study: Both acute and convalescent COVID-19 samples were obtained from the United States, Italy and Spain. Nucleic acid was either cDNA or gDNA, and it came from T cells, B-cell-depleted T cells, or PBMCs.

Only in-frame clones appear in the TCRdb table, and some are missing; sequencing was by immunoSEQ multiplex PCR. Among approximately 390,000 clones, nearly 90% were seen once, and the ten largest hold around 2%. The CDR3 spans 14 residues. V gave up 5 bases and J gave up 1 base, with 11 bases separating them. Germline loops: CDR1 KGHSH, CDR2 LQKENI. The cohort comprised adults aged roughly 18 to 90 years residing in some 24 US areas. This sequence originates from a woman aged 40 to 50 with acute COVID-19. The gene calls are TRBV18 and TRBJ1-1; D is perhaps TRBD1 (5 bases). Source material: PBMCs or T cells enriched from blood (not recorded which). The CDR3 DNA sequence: TGTGCCAGCTCAGAGATAAGGGGGAACACTGAAGCTTTCTTT. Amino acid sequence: CASSEIRGNTEAFF. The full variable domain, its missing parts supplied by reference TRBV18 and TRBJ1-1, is NAGVMQNPRHLVRRRGQEARLRCSPMKGHSHVYWYRQLPEEGLKFMVYLQKENIIDESGMPKERFSAEFPKEGPSILRIQQVVRGDSAAYFCASSEIRGNTEAFFGQGTRLTVV.